This TCR beta chain was identified in a study of blood T cells in healthy people across ages (dated by TCRdb to the mid-2010s). Study-level background: In model experiments, roughly one uniquely barcoded TCR beta cDNA molecule per two T cells was captured by template switching. The study measured age-related changes in TCR beta repertoire diversity using deep sequencing normalized with unique cDNA molecular identifiers. The donors were split into four age groups: young (average 16 years), middle-aged (more than 35), aged (about 62) and long-lived (approximately 89). To avoid experimental bias, donors of different ages were spread randomly across the sequencing lanes. Two additional independent replicas of 1 million unique cDNA reads from the same blood draw were analyzed for two donors (one aged 18 to 30 and one aged 80 or older). General conclusions and limits of the study: Compared with the aged group, more naive CD4+ T cells, fewer expanded clones and increased TCR diversity were shown by the long-lived group, suggesting age selection. Since profiling was done on bulk unsorted PBMCs, naive and antigen-experienced compartments could not be conclusively compared. Estimates of total diversity based on one million sequenced T cells were regarded as lower bounds and as underestimates. The CMV infection status of donors was not known, potentially confounding age-related changes in expanded clonotypes. There was a strong correlation between observed TCR beta diversity and the percentage of naive T cells measured by flow cytometry. As age increased, observed TCR beta diversity per million T cells dropped in a roughly linear way, and a significant reduction was already evident by age 40.

The library was prepared using 5' RACE. Sequenced using an Illumina HiSeq 2500. A second PCR of roughly 7 to 11 cycles was performed with a sample-barcoded 5' primer and a J-beta primer mix. Each TCR beta cDNA molecule received a unique molecular identifier from a template-switch 5' adaptor carrying 12 random nucleotides. Each sample yielded at least 3 million CDR3-containing paired-end reads. First-strand cDNA synthesis was performed from all RNA using the Mint cDNA synthesis kit, with priming by a TRBC-specific oligonucleotide. Following uracil-DNA glycosylase treatment, a first 18-cycle PCR with universal primers M1SS and BC2_uni_R was performed on all cDNA. Turning to the authors' computational methods: Normalization of each sample was performed by random selection of 1 million high-quality reads, each carrying a distinct molecular identifier. Reads with shared molecular identifiers were discarded instead of being binned into consensus sequences. MiTCR, with a Q25 quality threshold and the strictest error-elimination algorithm, was used for CDR3 identification, clonotype clustering and error correction. A nonparametric unseen species model with Euler transformation was used to estimate a lower bound on total TCR beta diversity. In TCRdb, the public reads were trimmed at Q25 with fastp and aligned with MiXCR, with productive beta chains retained. Under each unique CDR3 protein, matching rows form one entry showing the most common genes and DNA. These V and J calls derive from TCRdb rather than the authors' analysis. Here the sample has roughly 700,000 distinct CDR3 sequences; about 30% occur a single time. Just over 15% of the sample rests with the top ten.

This clonotype was counted a few times. What this receptor recognizes is not known. It has no much larger one-base neighbor in the sample; base qualities were not kept. The germline V gene (reference sequence) specifies SGHNT as CDR1 and YYREEE as CDR2. The CDR3 contains 18 residues, cysteine and phenylalanine counted. Of all the DNA, just the CDR3 is kept, 54 bases in frame from base 1. The germline ends are 13 bases apart after V is trimmed by 0 bases and J by 0 bases. The approximately 39 donors, aged about 6 to 100 years, were systemically healthy Caucasian individuals from Russia. Each donor gave approximately 9.3 milliliters of peripheral blood, collected into EDTA-treated Vacutainer tubes. Ficoll-Paque density-gradient centrifugation was used to isolate PBMCs, with at least 7 million per sample. Total RNA was extracted from PBMCs with Trizol reagent, with at least 5.5 micrograms obtained per sample. The percentages of naive CD45RAhigh/CD27high T cells were determined by flow cytometry on a PBMC aliquot from every donor.

The receptor chain draws on TRBV5-4 and TRBJ1-6, with the D gene call left open. This TCR was sampled from an elderly woman in good health. Donor details come from another sample of the same person, matched by shared clones. Sequencing was done on a sample of blood. The CDR3 has the sequence CASSLGARQSSYNSPLHF. The DNA sequence is as follows: TGTGCCAGCAGCTTGGGAGCAAGACAAAGCTCCTATAATTCACCCCTCCACTTT.